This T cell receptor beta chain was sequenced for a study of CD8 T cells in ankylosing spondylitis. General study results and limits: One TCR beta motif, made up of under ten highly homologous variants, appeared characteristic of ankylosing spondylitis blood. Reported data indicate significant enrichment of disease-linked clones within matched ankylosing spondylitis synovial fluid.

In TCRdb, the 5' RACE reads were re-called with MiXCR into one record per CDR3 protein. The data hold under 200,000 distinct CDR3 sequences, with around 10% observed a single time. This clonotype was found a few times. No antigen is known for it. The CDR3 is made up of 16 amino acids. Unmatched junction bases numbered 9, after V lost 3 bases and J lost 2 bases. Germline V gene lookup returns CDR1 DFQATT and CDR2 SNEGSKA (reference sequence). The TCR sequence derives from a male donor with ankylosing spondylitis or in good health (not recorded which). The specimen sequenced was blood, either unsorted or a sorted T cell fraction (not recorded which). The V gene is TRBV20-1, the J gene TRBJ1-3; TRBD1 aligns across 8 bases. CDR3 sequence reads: CSARHGQGKTGNTIYF. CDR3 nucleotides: TGCAGTGCTAGGCACGGACAGGGAAAGACTGGAAACACCATATATTTT.